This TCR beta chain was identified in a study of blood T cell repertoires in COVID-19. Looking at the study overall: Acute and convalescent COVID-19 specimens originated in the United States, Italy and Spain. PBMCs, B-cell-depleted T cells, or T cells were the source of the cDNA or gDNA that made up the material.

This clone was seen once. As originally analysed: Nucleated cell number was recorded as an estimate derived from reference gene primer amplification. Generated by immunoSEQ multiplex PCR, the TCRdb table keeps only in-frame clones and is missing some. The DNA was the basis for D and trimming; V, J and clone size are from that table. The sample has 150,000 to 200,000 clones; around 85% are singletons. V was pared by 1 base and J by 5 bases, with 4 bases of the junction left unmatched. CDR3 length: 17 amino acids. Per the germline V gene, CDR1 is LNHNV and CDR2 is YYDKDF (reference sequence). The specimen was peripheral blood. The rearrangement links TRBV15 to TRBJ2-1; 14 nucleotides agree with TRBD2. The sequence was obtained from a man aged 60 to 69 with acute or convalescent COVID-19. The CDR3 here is CATSRGGLAGANNEQFF. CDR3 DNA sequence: TGTGCCACCAGCAGAGGGGGACTAGCGGGGGCCAACAATGAGCAGTTCTTC.